This T cell receptor beta chain came from a study of T cell therapy after organ transplantation. Method: immunoSEQ multiplex PCR; TCRdb's copy keeps in-frame clones and lacks some. Of thousands of clones detected, around 76% appear once; the ten largest clones hold just under 30%. On this clone: Its antigen is not identified. Mismatch with germline at one junction end may stem from a read error.

Time point in this sample: 20-29 weeks after completion of therapy. The sequence derives from a human patient who had received a solid organ transplant and had CMV disease. Some T cells may be provided by the graft donor. The sequencing used CD8+ T cells from blood, collected after autologous CMV-specific T cell therapy.

CDR3 DNA sequence: TGTGCCAGCAGCTTAATCAGCGGACAGGGGATCACTGAAGCTTCCTTT. Protein: CASSLISGQGITEASF. The chain combines TRBV7-8 with TRBJ1-1, with 9 bases lining up with TRBD1. CDR1 and CDR2 (germline): SGHVS, FQNEAQ. The CDR3 has 16 residues.